This T cell receptor beta chain came from a study of regulatory T cells in long-lasting Graves disease. The time point denotes: newly diagnosed GD, antithyroid drugs for less than 3 months. TCR sequences were obtained from RNA taken from PBMCs. Study-wide results and limits: The analysis examined peripheral blood only and excluded thyroid tissue. Persistent patients shared more public clonotypes (around 2,500) than newly diagnosed patients (about 1,000). Patients with persistent disease showed a bias toward TRBV28, TRBJ1-2 and TRBJ2-5.

This clonotype was recorded at least ten times. Its antigen is unknown. Through Arm-PCR of CDR3 regions and iRepertoire HTBI primers, TCR beta libraries were built. Original data processing: Samples jointly harbored roughly 60 TRBV and fewer than 15 TRBJ segments. TCRdb re-called the multiplex PCR reads through MiXCR, storing one row per CDR3 protein. The V and J calls, along with clone size, are taken from TCRdb and not from the paper's own processing. This sample has approximately 300,000 distinct CDR3 sequences, with about 20% found just once. V shed 7 bases, J shed 3 bases, and the junction held 6 bases outside the gene matches. The CDR3 spans 14 residues. The germline V gene has CDR1 MNHNS and CDR2 SASEGT.

The receptor was isolated from a female donor with Graves disease. Specimen: peripheral blood mononuclear cells (PBMCs), collected at new diagnosis, from a patient treated with antithyroid drugs. The rearrangement uses TRBV6-1 and TRBJ2-7; 10 bases fit TRBD1. The DNA for the CDR3 is TGTGCCAGCACGGGACAGGGGTGGGGCTACGAGCAGTACTTC. Protein: CASTGQGWGYEQYF.